Below are 3 T cell receptor beta chains sequenced from a single sample in a study of blood T cell repertoires in COVID-19. Generated by immunoSEQ multiplex PCR, the TCRdb table keeps only in-frame clones and is missing some. The sample carries roughly 270,000 clones, 85% recorded once. The material sequenced was PBMCs or T cells enriched from blood (not recorded which). The receptors here all came from a woman aged 50 to 60 who had recovered from COVID-19.

This chain connects TRBV3-1 (or the pseudogene TRBV3-2) to TRBJ1-1; D call uncertain. Germline V gene data show CDR1 as LGHDT and CDR2 as YNNKEL (reference sequence). V was pared by 4 bases and J by 1 base, with 13 bases between. The CDR3 is 15 amino acids. In DNA form, the CDR3 reads TGTGCCAGCAGCCCACCGGGGATCCCGAACACTGAAGCTTTCTTT. The encoded protein is CASSPPGIPNTEAFF.

This clone was recorded once. The chain has TRBV28 and TRBJ1-1; D perhaps matches TRBD1 (5 bases). The V end lost 1 base, the J end lost 4 bases, and 13 bases lay between the germline ends. The CDR3 is 15 amino acids. Germline-derived CDR1 and CDR2 are MDHEN and SYDVKM. CDR3 in amino acids: CASSLYSQGITEAFF. The CDR3 region has the DNA TGTGCCAGCAGTTTATATTCCCAGGGTATCACTGAAGCTTTCTTT.

The CDR3 coding sequence is TGTGCCAGCAGCTCAACACAGGGGGCTATAAGCTCCTATAATTCACCCCTCCACTTT. This encodes CASSSTQGAISSYNSPLHF. V is TRBV27 and J is TRBJ1-6, with TRBD1 identical over 9 bases. The junction had 12 bases not matched to a gene; V was cut back by 6 bases and J by 0 bases. The germline V gene has CDR1 MNHEY and CDR2 SMNVEV (reference sequence). The CDR3 sequence is 19 residues long.